This paragraph covers one TCR beta chain sequence. These data come from a study of blood T cell repertoires in COVID-19. Study overall: COVID-19 samples from acute and convalescent phases originated in the United States, Italy and Spain. T cells, B-cell-depleted T cells, or PBMCs provided the cDNA or gDNA that served as material.

The cohort comprised adults aged about 18 to 100 years residing in around 25 US areas. Allocation to cohorts depended on clinical history reported by the participants. V lost 0 bases and J lost 5; bases outside the gene matches: 9. CDR3 length: 16 residues. Germline V gives CDR1 MNHEY, CDR2 SMNVEV (reference sequence). Sequenced by immunoSEQ multiplex PCR; TCRdb stores in-frame clones only, minus some. The table lists approximately 490,000 clones, around 85% of them singletons. The chain employs TRBV27 and TRBJ2-5, with 7 positions matching TRBD2. This TCR was recovered from a woman aged 60-75 years who had recovered from COVID-19. The sequenced material came from PBMCs or T cells enriched from blood (not recorded which). CDR3 sequence reads: CASSLSTTSRGETQYF. DNA for the CDR3: TGTGCCAGCAGTTTATCAACGACTAGCCGTGGGGAGACCCAGTACTTC.